The clone carrying this TCR beta chain has only a few counts. Its antigen is not known. The CDR3 spans 15 residues. V was pared by 3 bases and J by 3 bases, with 15 bases between. CDR1 is SGDLS, CDR2 YYNGEE, per germline. The treatment is: oral pan-JAK inhibitor, 5-10 mg twice daily. Alopecia areata patients provided lesional scalp punch biopsies and peripheral blood, both collected for the study. The data derive from a study of CD8+ T cells in alopecia areata. Across the whole study: Among treated patients, oral tofacitinib was administered at 5 to 10 mg twice daily. Findings and limits, study-wide: Among the 100 top clones, expanded CD8+ clones, like scalp clonality, were significantly decreased by tofacitinib. Scalp and blood retained many expanded lesional clones during tofacitinib.

cDNA serving as the sequencing template came from extracted, reverse transcribed RNA. Generated by immunoSEQ multiplex PCR, the TCRdb table keeps only in-frame clones and is missing some. The table lists about 200,000 clones, roughly two fifths of them singletons. The rearrangement links TRBV9 to TRBJ1-2, with D possibly being TRBD1 (6 bases). This receptor was taken from a human donor with alopecia areata. Sequencing was performed on CD4+ T cells sorted from blood, taken around week 34, from a patient treated with tofacitinib. The CDR3 loop reads CASSALPDSDYGYTF. The CDR3 DNA follows: TGTGCCAGCAGCGCCCTCCCGGACAGCGACTATGGCTACACCTTC. Full variable domain (outside the CDR3, taken from reference TRBV9 and TRBJ1-2): DSGVTQTPKHLITATGQRVTLRCSPRSGDLSVYWYQQSLDQGLQFLIQYYNGEERAKGNILERFSAQQFPDLHSELNLSSLELGDSALYFCASSALPDSDYGYTFGSGTRLTVV.